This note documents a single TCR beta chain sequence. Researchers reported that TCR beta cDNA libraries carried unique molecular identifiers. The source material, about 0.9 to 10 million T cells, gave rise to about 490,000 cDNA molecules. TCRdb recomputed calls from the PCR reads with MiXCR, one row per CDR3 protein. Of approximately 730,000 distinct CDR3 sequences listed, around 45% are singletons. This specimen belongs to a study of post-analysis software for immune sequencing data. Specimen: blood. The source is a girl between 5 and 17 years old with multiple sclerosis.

As DNA, the CDR3 is TGTGCCAGCAGCTTGGGGGGTCCCTTCCCCTCCTACAATGAGCAGTTCTTC. It translates to CASSLGGPFPSYNEQFF. The chain joins TRBV5-6 to TRBJ2-1; D is undetermined. The CDR3 spans 17 residues. The germline V gene has CDR1 SGHDT and CDR2 YYEEEE. V gave up 0 bases and J gave up 0 bases, with 13 bases separating them.